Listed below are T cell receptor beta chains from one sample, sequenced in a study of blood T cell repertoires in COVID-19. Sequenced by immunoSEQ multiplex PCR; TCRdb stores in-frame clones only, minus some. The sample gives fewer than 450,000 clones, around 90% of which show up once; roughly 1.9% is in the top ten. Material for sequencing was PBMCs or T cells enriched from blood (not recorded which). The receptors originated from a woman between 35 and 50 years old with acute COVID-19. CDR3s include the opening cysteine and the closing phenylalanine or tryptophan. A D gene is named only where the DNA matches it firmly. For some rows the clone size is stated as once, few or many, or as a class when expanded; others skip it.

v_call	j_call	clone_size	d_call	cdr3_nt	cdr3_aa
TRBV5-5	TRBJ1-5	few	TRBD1	TGTGCCAGCAGCCCCACAGGGGATCAGCCCCAGCATTTT	CASSPTGDQPQHF
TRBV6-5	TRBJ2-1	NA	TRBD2	TGTGCCAGCATAGGACTAGCGGGGAGCTACAATGAGCAGTTCTTC	CASIGLAGSYNEQFF
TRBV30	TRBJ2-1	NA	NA	TGTGCCTGGAGGCCAGACAGTCAGGGGTACAATGAGCAGTTCTTC	CAWRPDSQGYNEQFF
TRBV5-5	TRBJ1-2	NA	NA	TGTGCCAGCAGATCATATTTGGGTAGGGGCGATGGCTACACCTTC	CASRSYLGRGDGYTF
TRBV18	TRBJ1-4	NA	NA	TGTGCCAGCTCACCAAAGCGGGACGTCAATGAAAAACTGTTTTTT	CASSPKRDVNEKLFF
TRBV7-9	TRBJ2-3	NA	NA	TGTGCCAGCAGACCCCAGACCCGACAGGGAGGAGATACGCAGTATTTT	CASRPQTRQGGDTQYF
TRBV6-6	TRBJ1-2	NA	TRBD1	TGTGCCAGCAGTCACAGGGGCGACTATGGCTACACCTTC	CASSHRGDYGYTF
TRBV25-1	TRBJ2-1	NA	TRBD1	TGTGCCAGCAGCGCACAAACAGGGGGCTCCTACAATGAGCAGTTCTTC	CASSAQTGGSYNEQFF
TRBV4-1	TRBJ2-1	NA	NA	TGCGCCAGCAGCCAAGTTCAGGAACTCTTCGATGAGCAGTTCTTC	CASSQVQELFDEQFF
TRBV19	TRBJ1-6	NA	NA	TGTGCCAGTAACGAGGAAACCCACTCACCCCTCCACTTT	CASNEETHSPLHF
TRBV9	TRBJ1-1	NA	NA	TGTGCCAGCAGCCGCGGGCTGAACACTGAAGCTTTCTTT	CASSRGLNTEAFF
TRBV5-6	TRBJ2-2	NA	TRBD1	TGTGCCAGCAGCCCGGACAGGGAGTCTTTTGGCGGGGAGCTGTTTTTT	CASSPDRESFGGELFF
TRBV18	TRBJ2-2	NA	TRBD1	TGTGCCAGCTCACTCGGACAGGCGAACACCGGGGAGCTGTTTTTT	CASSLGQANTGELFF
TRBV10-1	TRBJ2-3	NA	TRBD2	TGCGCCAGCAGTGAGGGACTAGCTATAGATACGCAGTATTTT	CASSEGLAIDTQYF
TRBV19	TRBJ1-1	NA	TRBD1	TGTGCCAGTAGTATGCTGCCGGGACAGGGTAAGGACACTGAAGCTTTCTTT	CASSMLPGQGKDTEAFF
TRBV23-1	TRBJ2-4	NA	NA	TGCGCCAGCGGCCGCCGCGGGGCGACCAAGAACATTCAGTACTTC	CASGRRGATKNIQYF
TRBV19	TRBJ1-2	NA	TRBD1	TGTGCCAGTAGTATGGGGACAGCGGCCTCGGGCTATGGCTACACCTTC	CASSMGTAASGYGYTF
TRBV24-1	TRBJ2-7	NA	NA	TGTGCCACCAGGGAGGGGGAGCAGTACTTC	CATREGEQYF
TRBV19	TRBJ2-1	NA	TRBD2	TGTGCCAGTAGTTCTAGCGGGGTGTACAATGAGCAGTTCTTC	CASSSSGVYNEQFF
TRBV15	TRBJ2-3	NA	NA	TGTGCCACCAGCATAGGCGGGGTTGCGGCAGATACGCAGTATTTT	CATSIGGVAADTQYF
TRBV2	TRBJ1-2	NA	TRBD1	TGTGCCAGCCACTTCGGACAGGGACCAATCTATGGCTACACCTTC	CASHFGQGPIYGYTF
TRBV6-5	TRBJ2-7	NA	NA	TGTGCCAGCACCGGGGATTCCTACGAGCAGTACTTC	CASTGDSYEQYF
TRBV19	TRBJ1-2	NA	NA	TGTGCCAGTAGTAAGGCACCTCAGGACTATGGCTACACCTTC	CASSKAPQDYGYTF
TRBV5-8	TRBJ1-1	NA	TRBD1	TGTGCCAGCAGCTTCGGACAGGGCCGTGAAGCTTTCTTT	CASSFGQGREAFF
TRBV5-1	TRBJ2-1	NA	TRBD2	TGCGCCAGCAGCATGAGGACTAGCGGGGGGGTTGAGCAGTTCTTC	CASSMRTSGGVEQFF
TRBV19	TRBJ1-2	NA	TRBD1	TGTGCCAGTAGTATGGGACAGGGGTATCACTATGGCTACACCTTC	CASSMGQGYHYGYTF
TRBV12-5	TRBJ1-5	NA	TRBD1	TGTGCTAGTGGGGGACAGGGCCTTGGGGGCAATCAGCCCCAGCATTTT	CASGGQGLGGNQPQHF
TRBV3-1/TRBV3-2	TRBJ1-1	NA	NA	TGTGCCAGCAGCCAAGTTTATGGGACTGGGGCTTTCTTT	CASSQVYGTGAFF
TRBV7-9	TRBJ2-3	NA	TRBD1	TGTGCCAGCAGCCTAACAGGGGCGGCAGATACGCAGTATTTT	CASSLTGAADTQYF
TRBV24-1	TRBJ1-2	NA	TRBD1	TGTGCCACCAGTGAAAAGGGACAGGGACGGGACTATGGCTACACCTTC	CATSEKGQGRDYGYTF
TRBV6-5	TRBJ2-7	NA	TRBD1	TGTGCCAGCAGGCGACAGGGGGAGCAGTACTTC	CASRRQGEQYF
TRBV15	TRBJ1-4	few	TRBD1	TGTGCCACCAGCAGTGGACAGGACTCAACTAATGAAAAACTGTTTTTT	CATSSGQDSTNEKLFF
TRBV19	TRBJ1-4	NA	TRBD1	TGTGCCAGTAGTGACAGGGGGCATTGGGAAAAACTGTTTTTT	CASSDRGHWEKLFF
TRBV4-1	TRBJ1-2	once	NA	TGCGCCAGCAGCCAAGATTTAGGGGAATCGCTCTATGGCTACACCTTC	CASSQDLGESLYGYTF
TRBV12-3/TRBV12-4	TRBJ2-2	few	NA	TGTGCCAGCAGTATTAGATTCACCGGGGAGCTGTTTTTT	CASSIRFTGELFF
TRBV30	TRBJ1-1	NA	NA	TGTGCCTGGACTGAGACATCCCTATCTCACACTGAAGCTTTCTTT	CAWTETSLSHTEAFF
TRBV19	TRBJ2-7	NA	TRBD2	TGTGCCAGTAGTAAAGTGGGGACTATCTTGGCCGAGCAGTACTTC	CASSKVGTILAEQYF
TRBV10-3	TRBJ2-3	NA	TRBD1	TGTGCCATCAGTCGCCCGGGACAGGGCAGACCAGATACGCAGTATTTT	CAISRPGQGRPDTQYF
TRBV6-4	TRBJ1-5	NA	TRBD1	TGTGCCAGCAGTGACTCTTGGGACAGTCAGCCCCAGCATTTT	CASSDSWDSQPQHF
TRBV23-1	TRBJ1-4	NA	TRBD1	TGCGCCAGCAGTCGCCGAACAGGGGTTCGGGCCTTTCGGGGTGAAAAACTGTTTTTT	CASSRRTGVRAFRGEKLFF
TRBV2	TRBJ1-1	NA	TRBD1	TGTGCCAGCAGGGGGGGACAGGGAAACACTGAAGCTTTCTTT	CASRGGQGNTEAFF
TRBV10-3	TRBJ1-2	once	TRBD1	TGTGCCATCAGTGAGGCGACAGGGGGAGACAACTATGGCTACACCTTC	CAISEATGGDNYGYTF
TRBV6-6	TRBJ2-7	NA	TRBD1	TGTGCCAGCAGTCACCGGGACAGGATTACGGGGGAGCAGTACTTC	CASSHRDRITGEQYF
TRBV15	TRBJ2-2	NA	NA	TGTGCCACCAGCAGCGGGGAACCGAACACCGGGGAGCTGTTTTTT	CATSSGEPNTGELFF
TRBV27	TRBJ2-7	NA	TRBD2	TGTGCCAGCAGTTTCGGCGGGGGGGACGAGCAGTACTTC	CASSFGGGDEQYF